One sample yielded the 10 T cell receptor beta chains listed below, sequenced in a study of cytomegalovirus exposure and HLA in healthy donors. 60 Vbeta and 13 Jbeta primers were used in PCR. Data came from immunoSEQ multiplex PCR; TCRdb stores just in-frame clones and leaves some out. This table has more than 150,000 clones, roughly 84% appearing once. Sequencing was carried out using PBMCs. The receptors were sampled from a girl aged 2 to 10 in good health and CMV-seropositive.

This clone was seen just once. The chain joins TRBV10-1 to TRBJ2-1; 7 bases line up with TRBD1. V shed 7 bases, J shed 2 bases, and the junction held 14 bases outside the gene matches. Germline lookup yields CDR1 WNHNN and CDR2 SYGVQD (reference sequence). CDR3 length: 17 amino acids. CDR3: CASKVRRPDRAYNEQFF. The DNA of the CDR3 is TGCGCCAGCAAGGTAAGGCGCCCTGACAGGGCCTACAATGAGCAGTTCTTC.

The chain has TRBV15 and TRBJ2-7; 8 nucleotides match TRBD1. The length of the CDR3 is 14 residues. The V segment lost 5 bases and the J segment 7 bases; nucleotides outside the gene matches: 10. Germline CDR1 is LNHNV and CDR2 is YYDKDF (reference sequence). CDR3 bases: TGTGCCACCAGCTGGAGGACAGGGTCCTGGGAGCAGTACTTC. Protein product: CATSWRTGSWEQYF.

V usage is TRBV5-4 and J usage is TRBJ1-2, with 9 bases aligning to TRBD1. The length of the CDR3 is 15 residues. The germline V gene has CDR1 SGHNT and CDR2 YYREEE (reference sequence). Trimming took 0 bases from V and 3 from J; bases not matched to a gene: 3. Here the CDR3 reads CASSLDRGLDYGYTF. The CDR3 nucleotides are TGTGCCAGCAGCTTGGACAGGGGGCTTGACTATGGCTACACCTTC.

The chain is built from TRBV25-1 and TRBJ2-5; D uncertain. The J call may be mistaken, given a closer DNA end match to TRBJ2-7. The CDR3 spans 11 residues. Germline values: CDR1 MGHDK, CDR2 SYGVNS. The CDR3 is CASSESYEQYF. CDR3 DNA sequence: TGTGCCAGCAGTGAAAGCTACGAGCAGTACTTC.

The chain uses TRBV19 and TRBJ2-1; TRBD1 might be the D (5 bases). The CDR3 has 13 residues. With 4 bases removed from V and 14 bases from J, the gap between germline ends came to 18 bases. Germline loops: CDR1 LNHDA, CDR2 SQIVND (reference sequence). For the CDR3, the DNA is TGTGCCAGTAGTACGCCCCAAGGGGCCCTCGAGTTCTTC. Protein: CASSTPQGALEFF.

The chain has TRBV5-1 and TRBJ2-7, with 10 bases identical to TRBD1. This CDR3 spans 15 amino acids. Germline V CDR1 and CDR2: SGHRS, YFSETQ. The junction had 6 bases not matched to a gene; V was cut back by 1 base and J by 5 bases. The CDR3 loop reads CASSLIGTGEDEQYF. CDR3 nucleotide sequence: TGCGCCAGCAGCTTGATCGGGACAGGGGAGGACGAGCAGTACTTC.

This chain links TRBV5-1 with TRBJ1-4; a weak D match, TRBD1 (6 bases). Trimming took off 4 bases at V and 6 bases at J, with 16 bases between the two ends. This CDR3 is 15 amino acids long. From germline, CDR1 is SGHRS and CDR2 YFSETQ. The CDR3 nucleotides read TGCGCCAGCAGCATCCAGGGGACGAAGGATGAAAAACTGTTTTTT. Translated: CASSIQGTKDEKLFF.

CDR3 sequence: CASSSPTSGQAGNEQFF. The CDR3 bases are TGTGCCAGCAGTTCACCAACTAGCGGGCAAGCGGGAAATGAGCAGTTCTTC. The chain uses TRBV27 and TRBJ2-1; 9 positions match TRBD2. V lost 4 bases to trimming and J lost 7 bases; unmatched junction nucleotides: 14. There are 17 residues in the CDR3. CDR1 MNHEY and CDR2 SMNVEV come from the germline V gene (reference sequence).

CDR3 amino acids: CASRPGLAHQETQYF. The CDR3 nucleotides are TGTGCCAGCCGGCCGGGACTAGCGCATCAAGAGACCCAGTACTTC. The chain links TRBV6-5 to TRBJ2-5; the match to TRBD2 covers 10 bases. This CDR3 contains 15 residues. Germline V gene sequence: CDR1 MNHEY, CDR2 SVGAGI. V shed 8 bases and J 2 bases; nucleotides not matched to a gene: 8.

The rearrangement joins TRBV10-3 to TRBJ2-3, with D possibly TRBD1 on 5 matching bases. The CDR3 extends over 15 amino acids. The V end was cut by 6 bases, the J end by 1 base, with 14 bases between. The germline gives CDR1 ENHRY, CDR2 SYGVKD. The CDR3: CAIRRQGQGTDTQYF. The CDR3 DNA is TGTGCCATCAGGCGGCAGGGTCAGGGCACAGATACGCAGTATTTT.